This TCR beta chain was profiled in a study of beta chain features in type 1 diabetes. Overall study findings and caveats: The study found moderately but significantly shorter TCRB CDR3s in all four CD4+ subsets of Type 1 diabetes patients.

The whole isolated RNA underwent reverse transcription, so sequencing captured expressed TCRB transcripts. TCRdb's copy holds only in-frame clones and misses some; the assay was immunoSEQ multiplex PCR. The sample holds around 110,000 clones; less than 20% are singletons and the top ten take 2.3%. Turning to this clone: The target antigen is unknown.

This clonotype was obtained from a man aged 30-40 years with type 1 diabetes. The sample comprised central memory CD4+ T cells from blood.

This CDR3 is CASSLEGLLSYEQYF. For the CDR3, the DNA is TGTGCCAGCAGCTTAGAGGGGCTCTTATCCTACGAGCAGTACTTC. The V gene is TRBV7-2, the J gene TRBJ2-7; D is possibly TRBD1 (5 bases). CDR1 is SGHTA, CDR2 FQGNSA, per germline. The CDR3 covers 15 residues. Trimming left V 1 base short and J 1 base short, with 11 bases between.